The 12 T cell receptor beta chains presented below share a single source sample, sequenced in a study of blood T cell repertoires in COVID-19. TCRdb's table, derived via immunoSEQ multiplex PCR, lists solely in-frame clones and lacks some. The sample lists approximately 190,000 clones, around 90% occurring once. Sample: peripheral blood. These receptors originate from a man in his 60s with active or convalescent COVID-19.

The V and J genes are TRBV14 and TRBJ2-3, with 14 bases fitting TRBD2. This CDR3 is 16 amino acids long. V lost 2 bases to trimming and J lost 11 bases; unmatched junction nucleotides: 9. Germline V lookup: CDR1 SGHDN, CDR2 FVKESK. CDR3 loop: CASSQPGTSGGVVQYF. In DNA form, the CDR3 reads TGTGCCAGCAGCCAACCTGGGACTAGCGGGGGAGTGGTGCAGTATTTT.

The rearrangement uses TRBV2 and TRBJ1-2, with 9 bases that match TRBD1. With 7 bases clipped from V and 0 bases from J, the junction kept 9 bases outside the gene matches. CDR1 SNHLY and CDR2 FYNNEI come from the germline V gene. The CDR3 has 16 amino acids. CDR3 region: CASIPGQGSSNYGYTF. Written as DNA, the CDR3 is TGTGCCAGCATACCGGGACAGGGTTCGTCTAACTATGGCTACACCTTC.

The rearrangement links TRBV6-4 to TRBJ2-1, with 10 positions matching TRBD2. Germline trimming cut 6 bases from V and 9 bases from J; bases unmatched to any gene: 8. The CDR3 consists of 14 residues. Germline CDR1 and CDR2: MRHNA and SNTAGT. The CDR3 DNA is TGTGCCAGCAGCGCTAGCGGGGGTAGTAGTGAGCAGTTCTTC. Amino acids: CASSASGGSSEQFF.

The rearrangement joins TRBV10-3 to TRBJ2-5; 14 bases line up with TRBD2. The CDR3 has 14 residues. Per the germline V gene, CDR1 is ENHRY and CDR2 is SYGVKD. The J segment lost 2 bases and the V segment lost 11 bases, leaving 4 bases of the junction unmatched. CDR3 in amino acids: CASGTSGGQETQYF. The CDR3 DNA reads TGTGCCTCAGGGACTAGCGGGGGTCAAGAGACCCAGTACTTC.

CDR3 DNA sequence: TGTGCCTGGAGTGCAAGAGACAGGGCTCAGTATTTT. Protein sequence: CAWSARDRAQYF. The chain has TRBV30 and TRBJ2-3, with TRBD1 matching 7 bases. The CDR3 sequence is 12 residues long. The junction had 7 bases not matched to a gene; V was cut back by 1 base and J by 12 bases. Germline values: CDR1 GTSNPN, CDR2 SVGIG (reference sequence).

The chain is built from TRBV12-3 or TRBV12-4 and TRBJ1-2; 9 bases map to TRBD1. With 5 bases clipped from V and 5 bases from J, the junction kept 3 bases outside the gene matches. CDR3 length equals 13 residues. The CDR3 protein is CASSLTGGYGYTF. The CDR3 DNA reads TGTGCCAGCAGTCTGACAGGGGGGTATGGCTACACCTTC.

The rearrangement links TRBV6-2 or TRBV6-3 to TRBJ2-7, with 9 bases aligning to TRBD2. The germline V gene encodes CDR1 MNHEY and CDR2 SVGEGT. Trimming at V came to 4 bases and at J to 6 bases, leaving 7 bases not matched to a gene. The CDR3 consists of 14 residues. In DNA, the CDR3 is TGTGCCAGCAGTTGGGATAGCGGGGGAGTCGAGCAGTACTTC. This sequence encodes CASSWDSGGVEQYF.

This clone has only one observation. V and J are TRBV5-1 and TRBJ2-7, with a possible D match to TRBD1 (5 bases). V lost 5 bases to trimming and J lost 2 bases, with 14 bases between them. Germline loops: CDR1 SGHRS, CDR2 YFSETQ. The CDR3 length is 14 residues. The CDR3 sequence: CASRFTQGAYEQYF. DNA of the CDR3: TGCGCCAGCAGGTTTACTCAGGGCGCCTACGAGCAGTACTTC.

The chain is built from TRBV5-6 and TRBJ1-4; 7 positions match TRBD1. CDR1 and CDR2 from the germline V gene are SGHDT and YYEEEE. The V gene end was trimmed by 0 bases and the J gene end by 0 bases; junction bases not matched to a gene: 5. This CDR3 spans 17 amino acids. CDR3 residues: CASSLAQGTATNEKLFF. The CDR3 DNA follows: TGTGCCAGCAGCTTGGCCCAAGGGACAGCAACTAATGAAAAACTGTTTTTT. Together with reference TRBV5-6 and TRBJ1-4, the CDR3 gives the full variable domain: DAGVTQSPTHLIKTRGQQVTLRCSPKSGHDTVSWYQQALGQGPQFIFQYYEEEERQRGNFPDRFSGHQFPNYSSELNVNALLLGDSALYLCASSLAQGTATNEKLFFGSGTQLSVL.

A single count supports this clone. The rearrangement uses TRBV20-1 and TRBJ1-2, with TRBD1 identical over 7 bases. The V gene's germline CDR1 is DFQATT and CDR2 SNEGSKA (reference sequence). The CDR3 covers 14 residues. V was pared by 3 bases and J by 3 bases, with 7 bases of the junction left unmatched. The CDR3 DNA sequence: TGCAGTGCTAGTGATCCCAGGGGGTACTATGGCTACACCTTC. It specifies CSASDPRGYYGYTF.

The chain employs TRBV6-5 and TRBJ2-1; 12 bases fit TRBD2. Germline V gene sequence: CDR1 MNHEY, CDR2 SVGAGI. The V gene end was trimmed by 8 bases and the J gene end by 9 bases; junction bases not matched to a gene: 5. This CDR3 spans 13 amino acids. The CDR3 sequence: CASQASGGVEQFF. The CDR3 bases are TGTGCCAGCCAGGCTAGCGGGGGGGTTGAGCAGTTCTTC.

The chain employs TRBV5-4 and TRBJ1-3, with 7 bases identical to TRBD1. The CDR3 sequence is 14 residues long. The V gene end was trimmed by 3 bases and the J gene end by 4 bases; junction bases not matched to a gene: 4. The germline CDR1 and CDR2 sequences are SGHNT and YYREEE (reference sequence). CDR3 nucleotide sequence: TGTGCCAGCAGCTCAGGGGGAGCAGGAAACACCATATATTTT. It yields the protein CASSSGGAGNTIYF.